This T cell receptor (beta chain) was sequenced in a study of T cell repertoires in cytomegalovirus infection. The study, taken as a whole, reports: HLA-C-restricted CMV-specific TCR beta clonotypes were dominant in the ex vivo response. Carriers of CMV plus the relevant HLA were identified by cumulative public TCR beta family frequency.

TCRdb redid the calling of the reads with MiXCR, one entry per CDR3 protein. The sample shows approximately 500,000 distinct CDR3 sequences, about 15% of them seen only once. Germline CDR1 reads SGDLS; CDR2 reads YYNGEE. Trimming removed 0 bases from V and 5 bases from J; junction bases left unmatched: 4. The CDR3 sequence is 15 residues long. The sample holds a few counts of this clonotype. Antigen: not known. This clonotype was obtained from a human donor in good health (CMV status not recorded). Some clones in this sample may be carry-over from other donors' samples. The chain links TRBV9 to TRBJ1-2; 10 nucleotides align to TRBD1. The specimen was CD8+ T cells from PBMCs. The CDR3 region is CASSVGDRGPYGYTF. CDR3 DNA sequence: TGTGCCAGCAGCGTAGGGGACAGGGGCCCATATGGCTACACCTTC.